These 13 T cell receptor beta chains originate from one sample sequenced in a study of T-cell memory formation after mild COVID-19. TCRdb called the 5' RACE reads again in MiXCR, with one record for every CDR3 protein. The table has roughly 450,000 distinct CDR3 sequences, under 20% seen once. Sequencing was done on a sample of PBMCs or a T cell subset sorted from them (not recorded which). These receptors all stem from a man aged 18 to 30 who had mild COVID-19 (a few samples of this study predate the infection). Cell type and time point are not known.

This clonotype was recorded at least ten times. The gene calls are TRBV5-8 and TRBJ2-1; the D gene is possibly TRBD2 (6 bases). This CDR3 has 14 residues. The germline CDR1 and CDR2 sequences are SGHTS and YDEGEE. Trimming shortened V by 4 bases and J by 6 bases, and 14 bases separated the two germline ends. This chain's CDR3 is CASSRPGLLNEQFF. The CDR3 DNA follows: TGTGCCAGCAGCCGACCGGGACTCCTCAATGAGCAGTTCTTC.

In this sample, this clonotype turned up a few times. The chain joins TRBV20-1 to TRBJ1-5; D perhaps matches TRBD1 (6 bases). This CDR3 is 14 amino acids long. Germline V gene data show CDR1 as DFQATT and CDR2 as SNEGSKA (reference sequence). The V gene lost 0 bases and the J gene lost 6 bases, with 12 bases spanning the gap. The CDR3 loop is CSAREGAASQPQHF. CDR3 nucleotide sequence: TGCAGTGCTAGAGAGGGGGCCGCGAGTCAGCCCCAGCATTTT.

V gene TRBV5-4 combines with J gene TRBJ1-6, with 7 bases that match TRBD1. Germline CDR1 and CDR2: SGHNT and YYREEE (reference sequence). V shed 0 bases, J shed 10 bases, and the junction held 7 bases outside the gene matches. There are 15 residues in the CDR3. CDR3 loop: CASSLDRGVRSPLHF. The CDR3 DNA reads TGTGCCAGCAGCTTGGACAGGGGAGTACGCTCACCCCTCCACTTT.

The rearrangement links TRBV5-1 to TRBJ2-1; 8 nucleotides line up with TRBD2. The trim removed 4 bases at V and 9 bases at J, leaving 12 bases unmatched. This CDR3 region has 15 residues. The V gene's germline CDR1 is SGHRS and CDR2 YFSETQ. As DNA, the CDR3 is TGCGCCAGCAGCCCCCAGCGGGGGCCTCCGGGTGAGCAGTTCTTC. It specifies CASSPQRGPPGEQFF.

This clonotype has just a few counts. This chain uses TRBV6-2 or TRBV6-3 with TRBJ2-3; 7 positions agree with TRBD1. V was clipped by 6 bases and J by 2 bases; unmatched bases: 11. The CDR3 contains 16 residues. Germline CDR1 and CDR2: MNHEY and SVGEGT. CDR3: CASRPVWDRVTDTQYF. DNA for the CDR3: TGTGCCAGCAGGCCCGTCTGGGACAGAGTCACAGATACGCAGTATTTT.

This clonotype showed up just a few times. The chain is built from TRBV20-1 and TRBJ1-2; TRBD1 is a possible D gene (6 bases). CDR3 size: 12 residues. The germline CDR1 and CDR2 sequences are DFQATT and SNEGSKA (reference sequence). V was trimmed by 5 bases and J by 6 bases, leaving 13 bases between them. In DNA form, the CDR3 reads TGCAGTGCTGCTAGGGGGGGGGATGGCTACACCTTC. It yields the protein CSAARGGDGYTF.

This clonotype was seen ten or more times. The J gene is TRBJ2-2, the V gene TRBV5-1, with 7 bases lining up with TRBD2. Germline CDR1 reads SGHRS; CDR2 reads YFSETQ. Losses at the gene ends were 3 bases for V and 5 bases for J; bases not matched to a gene: 10. CDR3 size: 16 residues. The CDR3 spells CASSSGLDGGTGELFF. CDR3 nucleotides: TGCGCCAGCAGCTCCGGACTAGATGGAGGGACCGGGGAGCTGTTTTTT.

The chain uses TRBV29-1 and TRBJ2-5; tentatively, D is TRBD1 (6 bases). Germline V gene lookup returns CDR1 SQVTM and CDR2 ANQGSEA. With 6 bases removed from V and 2 bases from J, the gap between germline ends came to 16 bases. The CDR3 is 14 amino acids. For the CDR3, the DNA is TGCAGCGTCCTAAGGGACACGGCGCAAGAGACCCAGTACTTC. It codes for CSVLRDTAQETQYF. Full variable domain (rest looked up from reference TRBV29-1 and TRBJ2-5): SAVISQKPSRDICQRGTSLTIQCQVDSQVTMMFWYRQQPGQSLTLIATANQGSEATYESGFVIDKFPISRPNLTFSTLTVSNMSPEDSSIYLCSVLRDTAQETQYFGPGTRLLVL.

The chain couples TRBV12-3 or TRBV12-4 to TRBJ1-4; unclear D gene. Deletions cut 7 bases from V and 8 bases from J, with 11 bases between. This CDR3 region has 12 residues. The CDR3 nucleotides read TGTGCCAGCACCTACAGCGGGGAAAAACTGTTTTTT. It specifies CASTYSGEKLFF.

This clonotype was counted between two and nine times. This chain links TRBV6-1 with TRBJ1-2; 7 bases agree with TRBD1. Germline V gene data show CDR1 as MNHNS and CDR2 as SASEGT. With V trimmed by 6 bases and J by 2 bases, 6 bases remained unmatched. The CDR3 totals 14 residues. The CDR3 nucleotides are TGTGCCAGCAGAGCCACAGGGGCAAACTATGGCTACACCTTC. Translation gives CASRATGANYGYTF.

This clonotype was observed a few times. The chain couples TRBV5-1 to TRBJ1-2, with D possibly matching TRBD1 (6 bases). Germline V lookup: CDR1 SGHRS, CDR2 YFSETQ. V was shortened by 0 bases and J by 8 bases, with 17 bases between the two germline ends. This CDR3 is built from 15 residues. The CDR3 is CASSLGDTRGDGYTF. The DNA for the CDR3 is TGCGCCAGCAGCTTGGGGGACACCCGAGGGGACGGCTACACCTTC.

This clonotype was counted between two and nine times. The chain has TRBV10-2 and TRBJ2-3; TRBD2 aligns across 8 bases. Per the germline V gene, CDR1 is WSHSY and CDR2 is SAAADI. Trimming removed 7 bases from V and 1 base from J; junction bases left unmatched: 4. The CDR3 runs 14 residues. Here the CDR3 reads CASMGAGGTDTQYF. The CDR3 DNA reads TGCGCCAGCATGGGAGCGGGGGGCACAGATACGCAGTATTTT.

This clonotype was seen more than once but under ten times. The V gene is TRBV7-9, the J gene TRBJ1-6; 9 bases are shared with TRBD1. V was clipped by 6 bases and J by 7 bases; unmatched bases: 4. Germline CDR1 is SEHNR and CDR2 is FQNEAQ (reference sequence). The length of the CDR3 is 14 residues. Here the CDR3 DNA reads TGTGCCAGCAGTGCCGGGACAGGGAATTCACCCCTCCACTTT. Amino acids: CASSAGTGNSPLHF.